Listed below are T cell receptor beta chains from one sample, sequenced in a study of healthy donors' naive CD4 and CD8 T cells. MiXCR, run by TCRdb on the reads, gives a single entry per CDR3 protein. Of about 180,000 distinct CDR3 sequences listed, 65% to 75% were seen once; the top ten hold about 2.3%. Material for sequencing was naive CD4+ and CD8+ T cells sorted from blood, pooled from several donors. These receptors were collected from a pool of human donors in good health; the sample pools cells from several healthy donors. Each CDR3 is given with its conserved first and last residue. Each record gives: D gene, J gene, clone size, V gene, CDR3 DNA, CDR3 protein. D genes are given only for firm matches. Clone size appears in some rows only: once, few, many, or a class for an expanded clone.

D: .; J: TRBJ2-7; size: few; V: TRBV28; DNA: TGTGCCAGCAGTTTATTTCCGGGAGAAACAGGCGAGCGACAGTACTTC; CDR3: CASSLFPGETGERQYF
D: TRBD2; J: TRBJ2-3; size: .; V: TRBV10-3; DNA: TGTGCCATCAGTGAGTCGCCTAGCGGGAGACAAGATACGCAGTATTTT; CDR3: CAISESPSGRQDTQYF
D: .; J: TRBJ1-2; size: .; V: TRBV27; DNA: TGTGCCAGCAGTTTAAACAGGTTGACTAACTATGGCTACACCTTC; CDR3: CASSLNRLTNYGYTF
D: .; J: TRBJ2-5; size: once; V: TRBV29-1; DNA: TGCAGCGTTGAAGATCCTCCGGCGCCGGGGACCCAGTACTTC; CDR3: CSVEDPPAPGTQYF
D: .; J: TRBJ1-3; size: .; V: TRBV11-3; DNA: TGTGCCAGCAGCTTAGACTCGACAGGAATTGACACCATATATTTT; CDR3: CASSLDSTGIDTIYF
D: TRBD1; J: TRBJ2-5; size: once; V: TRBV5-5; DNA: TGTGCCAGCAGCAATACGGGACAGCTTTTCCAAGAGACCCAGTACTTC; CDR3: CASSNTGQLFQETQYF
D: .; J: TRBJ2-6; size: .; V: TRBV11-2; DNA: TGTGCCAGCAGCTTAGGTTTTCACGGGGCCAACGTCCTGACTTTC; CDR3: CASSLGFHGANVLTF
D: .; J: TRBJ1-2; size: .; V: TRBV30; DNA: TGTGCCTGGATTGTATCTGAGGGTAGTGGCTACACCTTC; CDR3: CAWIVSEGSGYTF
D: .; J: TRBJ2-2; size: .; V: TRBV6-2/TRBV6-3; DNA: TGTGCCAGCAGCCCCTTCAGTGGCGGGGAGCTGTTTTTT; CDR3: CASSPFSGGELFF
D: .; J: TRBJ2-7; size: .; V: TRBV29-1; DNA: TGCAGCGTTCTGGTAAACTACGAGCAGTACTTC; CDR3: CSVLVNYEQYF
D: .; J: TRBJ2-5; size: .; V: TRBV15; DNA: TGTGCCAACCCTGGAGCTCAAGAGACCCAGTACTTC; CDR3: CANPGAQETQYF
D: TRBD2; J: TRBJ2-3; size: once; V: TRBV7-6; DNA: TGTGCCAGCAGCCCTACTAGCGGGAACACAGATACGCAGTATTTT; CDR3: CASSPTSGNTDTQYF
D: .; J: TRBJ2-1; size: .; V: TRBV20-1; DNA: TGCAGTGCTAGAGCATCCGGACTACAGGGCAATGAGCAGTTCTTC; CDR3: CSARASGLQGNEQFF
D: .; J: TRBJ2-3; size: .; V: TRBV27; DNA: TGTGCCAGCAGTTCCTCCAGCACAGATACGCAGTATTTT; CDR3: CASSSSSTDTQYF
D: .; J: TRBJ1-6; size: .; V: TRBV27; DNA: TGTGCCAGCAGAACCGGGACGGACTATTCACCCCTCCACTTT; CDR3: CASRTGTDYSPLHF
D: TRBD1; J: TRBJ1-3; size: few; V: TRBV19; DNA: TGTGCCAGTAGCGACAGGGAACTCATCATAGGCTCTGGAAACACCATATATTTT; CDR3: CASSDRELIIGSGNTIYF
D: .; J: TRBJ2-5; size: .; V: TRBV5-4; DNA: TGTGCCAGCAGCGTGAAGGGCCAAGAGACCCAGTACTTC; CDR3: CASSVKGQETQYF
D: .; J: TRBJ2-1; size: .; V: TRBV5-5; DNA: TGTGCCAGCAGCTTGTTGGTGATAGCAGTAAGCTCCTACAATGAGCAGTTCTTC; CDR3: CASSLLVIAVSSYNEQFF
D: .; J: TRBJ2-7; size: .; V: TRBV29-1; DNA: TGCAGCGCATCTACAGGGTACGAGCAGTACTTC; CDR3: CSASTGYEQYF
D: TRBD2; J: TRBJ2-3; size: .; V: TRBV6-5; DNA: TGTGCCAGCAGTAATATAGCGGGAGAGGTAGATACGCAGTATTTT; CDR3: CASSNIAGEVDTQYF
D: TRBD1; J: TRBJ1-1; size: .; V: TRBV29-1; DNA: TGCAGCGTTGGGGACAGCCGGCGTGAAGCTTTCTTT; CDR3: CSVGDSRREAFF
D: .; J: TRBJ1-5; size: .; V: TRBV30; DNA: TGTGCCTGGAGTACAGGTCCGGCCAGGGGCCTTTCGCCCCAGCATTTT; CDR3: CAWSTGPARGLSPQHF
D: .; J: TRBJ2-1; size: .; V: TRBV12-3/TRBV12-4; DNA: TGTGCCAGCAATACTAGGAGGGGCTACAATGAGCAGTTCTTC; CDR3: CASNTRRGYNEQFF
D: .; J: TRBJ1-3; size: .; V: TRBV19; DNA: TGTGCCAGTACCACCGGAAACACCATATATTTT; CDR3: CASTTGNTIYF
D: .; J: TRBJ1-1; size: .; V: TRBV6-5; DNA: TGTGCCAGCAGTTACTCCGAGACCGGGTGGAACACTGAAGCTTTCTTT; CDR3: CASSYSETGWNTEAFF
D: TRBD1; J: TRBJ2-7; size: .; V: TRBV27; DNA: TGTGCCAGCAGTCCTCGGACAGGGCCTTACGAGCAGTACTTC; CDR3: CASSPRTGPYEQYF
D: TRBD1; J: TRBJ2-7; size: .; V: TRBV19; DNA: TGTGCCAGTACCCCCTCTCGGACAGGAGGAGGAAGGCACGAGCAGTACTTC; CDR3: CASTPSRTGGGRHEQYF
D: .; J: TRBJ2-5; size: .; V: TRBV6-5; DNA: TGTGCCAGCAGTTACTCAGGACCCCAAGAGACCCAGTACTTC; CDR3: CASSYSGPQETQYF
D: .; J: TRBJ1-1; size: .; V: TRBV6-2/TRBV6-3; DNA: TGTGCCAGCAGTTTCCTAGGACCCCCGCCCGCTGAAGCTTTCTTT; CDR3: CASSFLGPPPAEAFF
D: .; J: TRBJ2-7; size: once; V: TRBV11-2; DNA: TGTGCCAGCAGCTTAGGAATCCCATCCGGGGACCAGTACTTC; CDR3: CASSLGIPSGDQYF
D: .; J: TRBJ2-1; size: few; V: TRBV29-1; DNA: TGCAGCGTTGAGGGGGCCAGCGAGCAGTTCTTC; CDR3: CSVEGASEQFF
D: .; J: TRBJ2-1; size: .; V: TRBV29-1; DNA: TGCAGCGTTGAAGATCGATACGGAGGGAGGTACAATGAGCAGTTCTTC; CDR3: CSVEDRYGGRYNEQFF
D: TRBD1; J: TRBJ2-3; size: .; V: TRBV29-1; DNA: TGCAGCGTTGAGGACAGGGGAAGGGGCACAGATACGCAGTATTTT; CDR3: CSVEDRGRGTDTQYF
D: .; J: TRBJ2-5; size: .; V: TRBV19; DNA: TGTGCCAGCCAGTGGGAGGAAGAGACCCAGTACTTC; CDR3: CASQWEEETQYF
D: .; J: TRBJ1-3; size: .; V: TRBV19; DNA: TGTGCCAGTCTCAACTCTGGAAACACCATATATTTT; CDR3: CASLNSGNTIYF
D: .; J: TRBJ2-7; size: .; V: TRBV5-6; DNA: TGTGCCAGCAGCTTGGCTCAGGGCCGTTCCTACGAGCAGTACTTC; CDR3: CASSLAQGRSYEQYF
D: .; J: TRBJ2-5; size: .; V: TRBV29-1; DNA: TGCAGCGTTGAAGATCCCTTTCACGCAGAAGGGACCCAGTACTTC; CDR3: CSVEDPFHAEGTQYF
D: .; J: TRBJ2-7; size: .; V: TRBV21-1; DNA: TGTGCCAGCAGCAAAGGACGGACTAGCGACTACGAGCAGTACTTC; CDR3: CASSKGRTSDYEQYF
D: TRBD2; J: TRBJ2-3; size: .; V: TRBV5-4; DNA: TGTGCCAGCAGCCCGGGACTAGCGGGAGGGACGTCTAGCACAGATACGCAGTATTTT; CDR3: CASSPGLAGGTSSTDTQYF
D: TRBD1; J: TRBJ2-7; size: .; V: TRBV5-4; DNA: TGTGCCAGCAGCTCGATAAATCGGGACAGGGGCTCCTACGAGCAGTACTTC; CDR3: CASSSINRDRGSYEQYF
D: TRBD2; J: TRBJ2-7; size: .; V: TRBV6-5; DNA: TGTGCCAGCAGTTACGAGCGGGGGCCTCACTACGAGCAGTACTTC; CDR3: CASSYERGPHYEQYF
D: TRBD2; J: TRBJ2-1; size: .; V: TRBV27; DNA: TGTGCCAGCAGCGAGGGAGGGCCCTACAATGAGCAGTTCTTC; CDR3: CASSEGGPYNEQFF
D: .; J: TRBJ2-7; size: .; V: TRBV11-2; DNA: TGTGCCAGCAGCTTAAGGGTCTCTTCTACGATGGAGCAGTACTTC; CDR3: CASSLRVSSTMEQYF
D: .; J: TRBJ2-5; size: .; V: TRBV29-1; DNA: TGCAGCTCCAACGGACGGAGTGGGGAGACCCAGTACTTC; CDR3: CSSNGRSGETQYF
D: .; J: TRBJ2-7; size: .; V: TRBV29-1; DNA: TGCAGCGTTGCATGGGGAAACTACGAGCAGTACTTC; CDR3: CSVAWGNYEQYF
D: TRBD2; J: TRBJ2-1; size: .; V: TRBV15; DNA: TGTGCCACCAGCAGAGTAGCGGGAGGGCCGGCCTACAATGAGCAGTTCTTC; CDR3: CATSRVAGGPAYNEQFF